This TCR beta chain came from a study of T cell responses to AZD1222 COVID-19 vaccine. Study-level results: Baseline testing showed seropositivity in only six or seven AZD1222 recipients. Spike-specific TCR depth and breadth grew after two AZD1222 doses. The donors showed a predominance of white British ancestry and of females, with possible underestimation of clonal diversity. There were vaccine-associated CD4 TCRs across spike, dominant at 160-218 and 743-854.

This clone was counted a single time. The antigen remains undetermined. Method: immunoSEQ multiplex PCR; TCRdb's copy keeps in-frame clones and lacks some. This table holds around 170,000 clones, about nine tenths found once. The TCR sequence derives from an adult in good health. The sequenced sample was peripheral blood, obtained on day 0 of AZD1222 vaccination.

CDR3 amino acids: CASSDPGQGVYGYTF. CDR3 in DNA: TGTGCCAGCAGCGATCCGGGACAGGGGGTATATGGCTACACCTTC. This chain links TRBV7-9 with TRBJ1-2, with 11 nucleotides matching TRBD1. The CDR3 is 15 amino acids. Germline lookup yields CDR1 SEHNR and CDR2 FQNEAQ (reference sequence). V trimming: 5 bases; J trimming: 5 bases; junction bases outside the gene matches: 7.